A selection of T cell receptor beta chains follows, all from one sample in a study of T cells in Graves' hyperthyroidism and ophthalmopathy. TCRdb redid the calling of the multiplex PCR reads with MiXCR, one entry per CDR3 protein. Here the sample spans about 700,000 distinct CDR3 sequences, less than 15% being singletons. The sequenced sample consisted of blood. The source of these receptors is a woman aged 18-29 years with Graves' hyperthyroidism. Each CDR3 is given with its conserved first and last residue. Each record gives: V gene, clone size, J gene, D gene, CDR3 protein, CDR3 DNA. D genes are given only for firm matches. Some rows mark clone size as missing; the rest say once, few, many or name a class of expanded clone.

v_call: TRBV20-1
clone_size: many
j_call: TRBJ2-1
d_call: TRBD1
cdr3_aa: CSAPRDRGFSSYNEQFF
cdr3_nt: TGCAGTGCCCCGCGGGACAGGGGATTTTCCTCCTACAATGAGCAGTTCTTC

v_call: TRBV19
clone_size: few
j_call: TRBJ2-5
d_call: .
cdr3_aa: CASSNPGTSRETQYF
cdr3_nt: TGTGCCAGTAGTAACCCCGGGACGTCTCGGGAGACCCAGTACTTC

v_call: TRBV6-5
clone_size: many
j_call: TRBJ2-1
d_call: TRBD2
cdr3_aa: CASSYLAGLSNEQFF
cdr3_nt: TGTGCCAGCAGTTACTTAGCGGGACTTAGCAATGAGCAGTTCTTC

v_call: TRBV28
clone_size: few
j_call: TRBJ1-4
d_call: .
cdr3_aa: CASSFGGSIVEKLFF
cdr3_nt: TGTGCCAGCAGTTTCGGGGGAAGCATCGTCGAAAAACTGTTTTTT

v_call: TRBV5-1
clone_size: .
j_call: TRBJ2-5
d_call: TRBD2
cdr3_aa: CASSLVSYRLRAGDQETQYF
cdr3_nt: TGCGCCAGCAGCTTGGTTTCGTACAGACTTCGGGCGGGAGACCAAGAGACCCAGTACTTC

v_call: TRBV5-6
clone_size: few
j_call: TRBJ2-7
d_call: .
cdr3_aa: CASSLGVMGPEVWREQYF
cdr3_nt: TGTGCCAGCAGCTTGGGCGTTATGGGACCCGAAGTTTGGCGCGAGCAGTACTTC

v_call: TRBV5-6
clone_size: many
j_call: TRBJ2-7
d_call: .
cdr3_aa: CASSLRGAPYEQYF
cdr3_nt: TGTGCCAGCAGCTTGCGTGGAGCCCCCTACGAGCAGTACTTC

v_call: TRBV28
clone_size: many
j_call: TRBJ1-2
d_call: TRBD1
cdr3_aa: CASSLVGTANYGYTF
cdr3_nt: TGTGCCAGCAGTTTGGTCGGGACAGCTAACTATGGCTACACCTTC

v_call: TRBV13
clone_size: few
j_call: TRBJ2-2
d_call: .
cdr3_aa: CASSGTGSTGELFF
cdr3_nt: TGTGCCAGCAGCGGAACAGGGTCCACCGGGGAGCTGTTTTTT

v_call: TRBV3-1
clone_size: .
j_call: TRBJ2-7
d_call: .
cdr3_aa: CASSQDRWVSYEQYF
cdr3_nt: TGTGCCAGCAGCCAAGACCGCTGGGTCTCCTACGAGCAGTACTTC

v_call: TRBV2
clone_size: many
j_call: TRBJ2-7
d_call: .
cdr3_aa: CASSVVRLTYEQYF
cdr3_nt: TGTGCCAGCAGTGTGGTCAGGCTGACCTACGAGCAGTACTTC

v_call: TRBV3-1
clone_size: few
j_call: TRBJ2-1
d_call: TRBD2
cdr3_aa: CASSRGLAGEEQFF
cdr3_nt: TGTGCCAGCAGCCGCGGACTAGCGGGGGAGGAGCAGTTCTTC

v_call: TRBV9
clone_size: many
j_call: TRBJ2-3
d_call: TRBD2
cdr3_aa: CASSETGLAGRITDTQYF
cdr3_nt: TGTGCCAGCAGCGAGACGGGACTAGCGGGTAGGATAACAGATACGCAGTATTTT

v_call: TRBV5-1
clone_size: many
j_call: TRBJ2-7
d_call: .
cdr3_aa: CASSLDPLTYEQYF
cdr3_nt: TGCGCCAGCAGCTTGGACCCTCTTACTTACGAGCAGTACTTC

v_call: TRBV28
clone_size: .
j_call: TRBJ2-7
d_call: TRBD1
cdr3_aa: CASSFGQGEREQYF
cdr3_nt: TGTGCCAGCAGTTTCGGACAGGGGGAACGCGAGCAGTACTTC

v_call: TRBV11-2
clone_size: .
j_call: TRBJ2-3
d_call: .
cdr3_aa: CASSSSNPGDTQYF
cdr3_nt: TGTGCCAGCAGCTCCTCCAACCCGGGGGATACGCAGTATTTT

v_call: TRBV11-2
clone_size: many
j_call: TRBJ2-7
d_call: TRBD2
cdr3_aa: CASIHWGTSGTRQEQYF
cdr3_nt: TGTGCCAGCATCCACTGGGGGACTAGCGGGACTCGTCAAGAGCAGTACTTC

v_call: TRBV5-6
clone_size: many
j_call: TRBJ1-1
d_call: .
cdr3_aa: CASSLDVRINTEAFF
cdr3_nt: TGTGCCAGCAGCTTGGACGTGCGGATTAACACTGAAGCTTTCTTT

v_call: TRBV29-1
clone_size: few
j_call: TRBJ2-1
d_call: .
cdr3_aa: CSVFGFSYNEQFF
cdr3_nt: TGCAGCGTTTTTGGATTCTCCTACAATGAGCAGTTCTTC

v_call: TRBV5-1
clone_size: few
j_call: TRBJ2-5
d_call: TRBD2
cdr3_aa: CASSFGGRSQETQYF
cdr3_nt: TGCGCCAGCAGCTTCGGGGGGAGAAGCCAAGAGACCCAGTACTTC

v_call: TRBV4-3
clone_size: few
j_call: TRBJ2-7
d_call: .
cdr3_aa: CASSQSRTSDYEQYF
cdr3_nt: TGCGCCAGCAGCCAATCCCGGACCAGCGACTACGAGCAGTACTTC

v_call: TRBV11-2
clone_size: .
j_call: TRBJ2-4
d_call: TRBD2
cdr3_aa: CASSPSLAREGAGKNIQYF
cdr3_nt: TGTGCCAGCAGCCCTTCGTTAGCGCGGGAGGGTGCTGGTAAAAACATTCAGTACTTC

v_call: TRBV20-1
clone_size: .
j_call: TRBJ2-3
d_call: .
cdr3_aa: CSARGLSDTQYF
cdr3_nt: TGCAGTGCTAGAGGGCTCTCCGATACGCAGTATTTT

v_call: TRBV6-1
clone_size: .
j_call: TRBJ2-7
d_call: TRBD1
cdr3_aa: CASREDREVNYEQYF
cdr3_nt: TGTGCCAGCAGAGAGGACAGGGAGGTTAACTACGAGCAGTACTTC

v_call: TRBV28
clone_size: many
j_call: TRBJ2-7
d_call: TRBD2
cdr3_aa: CASTPGLAGARAFYEQYF
cdr3_nt: TGTGCCAGCACTCCGGGACTAGCGGGAGCCCGGGCTTTTTACGAGCAGTACTTC

v_call: TRBV11-2
clone_size: many
j_call: TRBJ2-2
d_call: TRBD2
cdr3_aa: CASSRLFTSGRASWRTGELFF
cdr3_nt: TGTGCCAGCAGCCGCCTATTTACTAGCGGGAGGGCCAGCTGGAGGACCGGGGAGCTGTTTTTT

v_call: TRBV5-1
clone_size: few
j_call: TRBJ1-1
d_call: .
cdr3_aa: CASSFSWEGNTEAFF
cdr3_nt: TGCGCCAGCAGCTTTTCATGGGAAGGGAACACTGAAGCTTTCTTT

v_call: TRBV28
clone_size: .
j_call: TRBJ2-1
d_call: .
cdr3_aa: CASSIPPRLDEQFF
cdr3_nt: TGTGCCAGCAGTATCCCGCCGCGGCTGGATGAGCAGTTCTTC

v_call: TRBV19
clone_size: .
j_call: TRBJ2-1
d_call: TRBD2
cdr3_aa: CASNPRTSGSNNEQFF
cdr3_nt: TGTGCCAGTAACCCCCGGACTAGCGGGAGCAACAATGAGCAGTTCTTC

v_call: TRBV19
clone_size: .
j_call: TRBJ2-2
d_call: .
cdr3_aa: CASIGAPGANTGELFF
cdr3_nt: TGTGCCAGTATAGGGGCTCCGGGGGCGAACACCGGGGAGCTGTTTTTT

v_call: TRBV12-3/TRBV12-4
clone_size: many
j_call: TRBJ2-5
d_call: .
cdr3_aa: CASSVRGETQYF
cdr3_nt: TGTGCCAGCAGCGTTAGGGGGGAGACCCAGTACTTC

v_call: TRBV3-1
clone_size: .
j_call: TRBJ2-3
d_call: .
cdr3_aa: CASSQDQRSDTQYF
cdr3_nt: TGTGCCAGCAGCCAAGATCAGCGTTCGGATACGCAGTATTTT

v_call: TRBV5-1
clone_size: few
j_call: TRBJ2-3
d_call: TRBD1
cdr3_aa: CASRTGAGDTQYF
cdr3_nt: TGCGCCAGCAGGACAGGGGCTGGGGATACGCAGTATTTT

v_call: TRBV20-1
clone_size: .
j_call: TRBJ2-2
d_call: TRBD2
cdr3_aa: CSATDPRTSGRGTGELFF
cdr3_nt: TGCAGTGCCACCGACCCCCGGACTAGCGGGAGAGGCACCGGGGAGCTGTTTTTT

v_call: TRBV5-1
clone_size: .
j_call: TRBJ1-2
d_call: .
cdr3_aa: CASSLLGASNYGYTF
cdr3_nt: TGCGCCAGCAGCTTGCTCGGGGCTTCGAACTATGGCTACACCTTC

v_call: TRBV4-3
clone_size: .
j_call: TRBJ2-1
d_call: .
cdr3_aa: CASSPRETGTSEQFF
cdr3_nt: TGCGCCAGCAGCCCGAGGGAGACAGGGACTAGTGAGCAGTTCTTC

v_call: TRBV6-5
clone_size: few
j_call: TRBJ2-6
d_call: .
cdr3_aa: CASSYDGMGANVLTF
cdr3_nt: TGTGCCAGCAGTTACGACGGGATGGGGGCCAACGTCCTGACTTTC

v_call: TRBV13
clone_size: many
j_call: TRBJ1-2
d_call: .
cdr3_aa: CASSPYNYGYTF
cdr3_nt: TGTGCCAGCAGCCCGTATAACTATGGCTACACCTTC

v_call: TRBV19
clone_size: many
j_call: TRBJ1-1
d_call: .
cdr3_aa: CASSRRELNTEAFF
cdr3_nt: TGTGCCAGTAGTAGAAGGGAGTTGAACACTGAAGCTTTCTTT

v_call: TRBV11-2
clone_size: many
j_call: TRBJ2-3
d_call: .
cdr3_aa: CASSLLDNRPTDTQYF
cdr3_nt: TGTGCCAGCAGCTTACTTGACAATCGTCCCACAGATACGCAGTATTTT

v_call: TRBV20-1
clone_size: many
j_call: TRBJ1-1
d_call: TRBD1
cdr3_aa: CSARGLQGAYTEAFF
cdr3_nt: TGCAGTGCTAGAGGTCTGCAGGGGGCCTACACTGAAGCTTTCTTT

v_call: TRBV5-1
clone_size: many
j_call: TRBJ2-5
d_call: .
cdr3_aa: CASSLVARRRETQYF
cdr3_nt: TGCGCCAGCAGCTTGGTAGCCCGCAGGAGGGAGACCCAGTACTTC

v_call: TRBV4-1
clone_size: once
j_call: TRBJ2-5
d_call: TRBD2
cdr3_aa: CASSQAGTRSPETQYF
cdr3_nt: TGCGCCAGCAGCCAAGCCGGGACTAGATCGCCTGAGACCCAGTACTTC

v_call: TRBV6-5
clone_size: few
j_call: TRBJ2-3
d_call: .
cdr3_aa: CASSYTYSGDTQYF
cdr3_nt: TGTGCCAGCAGTTACACCTACTCGGGAGATACGCAGTATTTT

v_call: TRBV19
clone_size: .
j_call: TRBJ1-1
d_call: .
cdr3_aa: CASSTGIYIEAFF
cdr3_nt: TGTGCCAGTAGTACAGGGATTTACATTGAAGCTTTCTTT

v_call: TRBV7-9
clone_size: .
j_call: TRBJ2-5
d_call: .
cdr3_aa: CASSLGQGVETQYF
cdr3_nt: TGTGCCAGCAGCTTGGGGCAGGGTGTGGAGACCCAGTACTTC

v_call: TRBV12-3/TRBV12-4
clone_size: many
j_call: TRBJ2-6
d_call: TRBD1
cdr3_aa: CASSQPGQARSGANVLTF
cdr3_nt: TGTGCCAGCAGTCAACCGGGACAGGCGAGGTCTGGGGCCAACGTCCTGACTTTC

v_call: TRBV12-3/TRBV12-4
clone_size: few
j_call: TRBJ2-7
d_call: .
cdr3_aa: CASTRGVGSYEQYF
cdr3_nt: TGTGCCAGCACCAGGGGGGTGGGCTCCTACGAGCAGTACTTC

v_call: TRBV9
clone_size: many
j_call: TRBJ1-1
d_call: TRBD1
cdr3_aa: CASSPAGTETFEAFF
cdr3_nt: TGTGCCAGCAGCCCCGCCGGGACAGAGACCTTTGAAGCTTTCTTT

v_call: TRBV11-2
clone_size: many
j_call: TRBJ1-5
d_call: .
cdr3_aa: CASSLGGWSNQPQHF
cdr3_nt: TGTGCCAGCAGCTTGGGGGGATGGAGCAATCAGCCCCAGCATTTT

v_call: TRBV20-1
clone_size: .
j_call: TRBJ1-2
d_call: TRBD1
cdr3_aa: CSATDRDRAPYGYAF
cdr3_nt: TGCAGTGCTACAGACCGGGACAGGGCACCCTATGGCTACGCCTTC

v_call: TRBV7-9
clone_size: many
j_call: TRBJ2-1
d_call: TRBD2
cdr3_aa: CASSPSGSNYNEQFF
cdr3_nt: TGTGCCAGCAGCCCGAGCGGGAGTAATTACAATGAGCAGTTCTTC